This T cell receptor beta chain was observed in a study of cytomegalovirus exposure and HLA in healthy donors. Concerning this clone itself: At one boundary the junction diverges from the germline segment, which might be a read error.

CDR3 length: 14 residues. CDR1 SEHNR and CDR2 FQNEAQ come from the germline V gene (reference sequence). PCR involved 60 Vbeta and 13 Jbeta primers. Sequenced by immunoSEQ multiplex PCR; TCRdb stores in-frame clones only, minus some. The table has some 250,000 clones, 82% seen once. The chain employs TRBV7-9 and TRBJ1-1; D is unresolved. The TCR sequence derives from a woman aged 40 to 49 in good health and CMV-seropositive. The specimen sequenced was PBMCs. This CDR3 is CSSSLGQVNTEAFF. In DNA form, the CDR3 reads TGTTCCAGCAGCTTAGGGCAGGTGAACACTGAAGCTTTCTTT. The full variable domain, rest sourced from reference TRBV7-9 and TRBJ1-1, is DTGVSQNPRHKITKRGQNVTFRCDPISEHNRLYWYRQTLGQGPEFLTYFQNEAQLEKSRLLSDRFSAERPKGSFSTLEIQRTEQGDSAMYLCSSSLGQVNTEAFFGQGTRLTVV.